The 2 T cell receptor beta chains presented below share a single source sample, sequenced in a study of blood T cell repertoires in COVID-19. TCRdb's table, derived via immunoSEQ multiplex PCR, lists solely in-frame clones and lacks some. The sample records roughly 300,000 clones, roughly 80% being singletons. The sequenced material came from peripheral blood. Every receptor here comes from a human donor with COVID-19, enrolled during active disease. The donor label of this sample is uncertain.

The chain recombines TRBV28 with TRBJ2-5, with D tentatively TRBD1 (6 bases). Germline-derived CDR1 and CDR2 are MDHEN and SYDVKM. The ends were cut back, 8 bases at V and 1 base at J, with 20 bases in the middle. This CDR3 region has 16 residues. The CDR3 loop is CASLPPAPTGQETQYF. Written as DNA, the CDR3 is TGTGCCAGCCTACCCCCTGCCCCGACAGGCCAAGAGACCCAGTACTTC.

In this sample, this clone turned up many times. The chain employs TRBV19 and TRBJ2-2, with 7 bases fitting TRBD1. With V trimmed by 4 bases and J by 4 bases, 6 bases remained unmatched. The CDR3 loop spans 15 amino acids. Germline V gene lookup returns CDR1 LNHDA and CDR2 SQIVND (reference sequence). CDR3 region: CASSTDRVGTGELFF. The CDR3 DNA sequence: TGTGCCAGTAGTACTGACAGGGTCGGCACCGGGGAGCTGTTTTTT. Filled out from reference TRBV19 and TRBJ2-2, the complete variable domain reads DGGITQSPKYLFRKEGQNVTLSCEQNLNHDAMYWYRQDPGQGLRLIYYSQIVNDFQKGDIAEGYSVSREKKESFPLTVTSAQKNPTAFYLCASSTDRVGTGELFFGEGSRLTVL.